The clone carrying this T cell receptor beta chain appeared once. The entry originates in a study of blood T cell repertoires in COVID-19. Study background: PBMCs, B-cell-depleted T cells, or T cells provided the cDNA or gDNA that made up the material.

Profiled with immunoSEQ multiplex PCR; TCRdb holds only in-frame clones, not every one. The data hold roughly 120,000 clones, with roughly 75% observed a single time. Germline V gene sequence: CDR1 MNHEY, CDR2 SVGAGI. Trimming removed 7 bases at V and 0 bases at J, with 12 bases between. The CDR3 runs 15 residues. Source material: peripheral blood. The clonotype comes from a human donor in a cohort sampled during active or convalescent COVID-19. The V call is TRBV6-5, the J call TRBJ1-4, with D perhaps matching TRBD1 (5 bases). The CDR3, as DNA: TGTGCCAGCAATTCCGGGGGGGCAACTAATGAAAAACTGTTTTTT. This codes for CASNSGGATNEKLFF.